The present entry profiles one TCR beta chain with its context. The antigen this receptor binds is unknown. The sample holds no much larger clone one base away, and base qualities are not on file. The label giving this sample's time point can be read as: baseline before first vaccination. Samples from vaccinated people were obtained from the UK trials COV001 and COV002, which included a single-blind randomized controlled phase 2/3 trial of AZD1222 (ChAdOx1 nCoV-19) in healthy adults. For TCRbeta chain sequencing, PBMC samples from trial participants were taken at day 0 and at day 28 after the second dose. The source of the sample is a study of T cell responses to AZD1222 COVID-19 vaccine (dated by TCRdb to 2020 to 2022). Describing the broader study: AZD1222 recipients with second doses at about 4 weeks or about 12 weeks were pooled, because spike-specific TCR depth and breadth did not differ between schedules. TCR sequencing covered some 240 trial participants: approximately 200 given two doses of AZD1222 and about 26 given two doses of MenACWY control vaccine. Enrollment into the trials was organized by age into subgroups of 18-55, 56-69 and 70-plus years, and those subgroups contained roughly 150, 30 and 60 TCR-sequenced participants, respectively.

Broader findings and caveats from the paper: Most participants were white British and females outnumbered males, and the authors suggested that clonal diversity may have been underestimated. Conclusions about previously exposed vaccinees were limited because only a handful of AZD1222 recipients were SARS-CoV-2 seropositive at baseline. CD4 TCRs associated with the vaccine covered the entire spike protein, and the dominant responses were in regions 160-218 and 743-854. Spike-specific TCR breadth and depth rose significantly after two AZD1222 doses compared with day 0 and with MenACWY recipients. Because no samples from the day 14 peak response were available, repertoires could be characterized only after the peak T cell response. The 56-69-year group was small, and its depth increase did not reach significance, likely because of low power. Reportedly, almost half of the unique spike-specific TCRs recognized epitopes lying outside the regions that are mutated in the B.1.351 and B.1.1.7 variants.

The junction shows trimming of 6 bases on V and 8 bases on J, and the gene matches do not reach 9 bases of it. Per the germline V gene, MNHEY is the CDR1 and SVGAGI is the CDR2. The CDR3 runs 14 amino acids, cysteine and phenylalanine included. Only CDR3 DNA is held: 42 bases, read in frame from base 1. The CDR3 regions of human TCRbeta chains were analyzed by immunosequencing. As for the original processing: TCRs in the repertoires were matched against a reference library of SARS-CoV-2-specific TCRs that had been generated with the MIRA antigen-specificity platform. Breadth meant the fraction of unique TCRs that were SARS-CoV-2-associated, whereas depth meant the fraction of total T cells that were SARS-CoV-2-associated. Using the MIRA data, each spike-specific TCR was mapped to the spike region that the TCR reacts to and placed in a CD4 or CD8 class. Log10-transformed breadth and depth values were compared by one-way ANOVA with Sidak's multiple comparisons tests. In TCRdb, the immuneACCESS table is reduced to in-frame sequences with V and J assigned. These tables do not hold every clone; where another copy was compared, an unresolved V gene accounts for under half, and the others remain unexplained. The V and J calls and clone size come from that table; D and trimming were worked out from the DNA. Present in this sample are about 120,000 clones, 88% of which were seen just once. Less than 6% of the sample comes from the top ten.

Sequencing was performed on peripheral blood, taken on day 0 of AZD1222 vaccination. This clonotype was obtained from an adult in good health. The chain is assembled from TRBV6-5 and TRBJ1-4; the junction holds 7 bases that match TRBD1. The CDR3 is CASREDRSYEKLFF. DNA sequence: TGTGCCAGCAGGGAGGACAGGTCCTACGAAAAACTGTTTTTT.